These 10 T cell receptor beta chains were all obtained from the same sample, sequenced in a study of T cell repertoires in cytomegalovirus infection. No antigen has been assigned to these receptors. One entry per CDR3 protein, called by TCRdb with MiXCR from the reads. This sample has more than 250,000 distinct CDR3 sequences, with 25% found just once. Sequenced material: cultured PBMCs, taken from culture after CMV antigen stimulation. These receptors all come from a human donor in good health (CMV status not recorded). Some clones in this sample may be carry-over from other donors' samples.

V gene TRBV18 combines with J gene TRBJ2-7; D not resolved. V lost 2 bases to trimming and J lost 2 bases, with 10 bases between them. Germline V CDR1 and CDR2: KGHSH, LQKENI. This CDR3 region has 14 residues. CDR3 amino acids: CASSPNGITYEQYF. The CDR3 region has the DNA TGTGCCAGCTCACCAAATGGGATCACCTACGAGCAGTACTTC.

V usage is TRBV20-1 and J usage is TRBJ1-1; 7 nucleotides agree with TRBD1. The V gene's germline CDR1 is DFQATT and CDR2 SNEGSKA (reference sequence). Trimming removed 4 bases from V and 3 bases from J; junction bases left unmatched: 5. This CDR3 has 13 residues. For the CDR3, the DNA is TGCAGTGCTACCCAGGGGGGGCACACTGAAGCTTTCTTT. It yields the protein CSATQGGHTEAFF.

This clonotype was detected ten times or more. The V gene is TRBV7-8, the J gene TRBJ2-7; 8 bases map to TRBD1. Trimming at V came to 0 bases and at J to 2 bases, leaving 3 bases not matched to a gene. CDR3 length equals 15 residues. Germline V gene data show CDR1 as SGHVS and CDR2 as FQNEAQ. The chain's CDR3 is CASSLATGAPYEQYV. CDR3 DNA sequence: TGTGCCAGCAGCTTAGCGACAGGGGCCCCCTACGAGCAGTACGTC.

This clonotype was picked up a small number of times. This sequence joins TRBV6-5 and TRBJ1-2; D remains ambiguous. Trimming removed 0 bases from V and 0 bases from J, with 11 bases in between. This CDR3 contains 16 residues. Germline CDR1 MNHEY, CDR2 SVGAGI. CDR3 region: CASSYSSGSANYGYTF. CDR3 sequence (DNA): TGTGCCAGCAGTTACTCGTCCGGGTCAGCTAACTATGGCTACACCTTC.

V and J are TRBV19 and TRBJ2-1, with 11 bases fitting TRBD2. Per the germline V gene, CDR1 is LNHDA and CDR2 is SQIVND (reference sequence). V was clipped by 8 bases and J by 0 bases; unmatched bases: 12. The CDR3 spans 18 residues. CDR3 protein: CASRSPGTSGSSYNEQFF. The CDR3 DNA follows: TGTGCCAGTCGATCACCCGGGACTAGCGGTAGCTCCTACAATGAGCAGTTCTTC.

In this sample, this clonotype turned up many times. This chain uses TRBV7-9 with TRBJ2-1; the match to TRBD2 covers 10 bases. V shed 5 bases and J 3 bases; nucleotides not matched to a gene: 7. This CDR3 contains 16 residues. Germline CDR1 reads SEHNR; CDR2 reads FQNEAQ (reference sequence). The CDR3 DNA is TGTGCCAGCAGCCCTCCCGGGACTAGCGACTACAATGAGCAGTTCTTC. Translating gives CASSPPGTSDYNEQFF.

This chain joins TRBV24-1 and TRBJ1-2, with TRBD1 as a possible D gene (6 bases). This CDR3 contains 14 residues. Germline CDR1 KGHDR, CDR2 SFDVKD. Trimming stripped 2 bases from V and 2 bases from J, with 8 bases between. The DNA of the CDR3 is TGTGCCACCAGTGATTCTCAGGGGAACTATGGCTACACCTTC. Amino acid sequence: CATSDSQGNYGYTF.

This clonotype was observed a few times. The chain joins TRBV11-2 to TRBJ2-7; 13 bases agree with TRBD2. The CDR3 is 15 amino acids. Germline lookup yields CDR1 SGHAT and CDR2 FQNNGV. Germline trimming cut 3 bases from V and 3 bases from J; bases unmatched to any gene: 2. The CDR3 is CASSFGTSGNYEQYV. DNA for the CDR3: TGTGCCAGCAGCTTCGGGACTAGCGGGAACTACGAGCAGTACGTC.

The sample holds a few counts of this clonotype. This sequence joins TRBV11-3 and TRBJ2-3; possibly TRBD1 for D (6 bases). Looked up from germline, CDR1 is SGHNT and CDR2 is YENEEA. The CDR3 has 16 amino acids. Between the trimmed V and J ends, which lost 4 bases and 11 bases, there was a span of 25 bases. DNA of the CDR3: TGTGCCAGCAGCTCGGCCCTCAAACAGGGTAAGGAGGAGCAGTATTTT. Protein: CASSSALKQGKEEQYF.

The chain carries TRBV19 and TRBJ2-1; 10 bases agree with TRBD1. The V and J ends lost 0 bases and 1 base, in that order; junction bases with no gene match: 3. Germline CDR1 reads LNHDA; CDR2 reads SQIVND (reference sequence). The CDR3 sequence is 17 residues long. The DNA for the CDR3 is TGTGCCAGTAGTATAGACTGGACAGGGGGTTCCTACAATGAGCAGTTCTTC. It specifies CASSIDWTGGSYNEQFF.